Listed here are 18 T cell receptor beta chains from one sample, sequenced in a study of blood T cell repertoires in COVID-19 (dated by TCRdb to about 2020). Preparation of the library involved the immunoSEQ multiplex PCR assay. Imported from immuneACCESS, the table was reduced by TCRdb to in-frame sequences with V and J called. These copies leave out some clones; in studies compared against another copy, an unresolved V gene accounts for under half, and the cause of the remainder is not known. The sample table holds approximately 270,000 clones, of which around 88% were seen once. Around 0.84% of the sample lies in the top ten. The specimen sequenced was peripheral blood. Every receptor here comes from a man aged 25 to 40 with acute or convalescent COVID-19.

The chain joins TRBV9 to TRBJ2-1; 7 positions match TRBD1. This CDR3 has 14 amino acids. V lost 4 bases, J lost 5 bases, and 6 bases stayed unmatched. CDR1 is SGDLS and CDR2 is YYNGEE in the germline V gene. This CDR3 reads CASSPGQWNNEQFF. The CDR3 region has the DNA TGTGCCAGCAGCCCGGGACAGTGGAACAATGAGCAGTTCTTC.

This chain uses TRBV30 with TRBJ1-3; no firm D call. V was cut by 5 bases and J by 4 bases, with 12 bases left in between. CDR1 GTSNPN and CDR2 SVGIG come from the germline V gene (reference sequence). The CDR3 covers 13 residues. Here the CDR3 DNA reads TGTGCCTGGGACTTTTTCGGGGGAAACACCATATATTTT. Protein sequence: CAWDFFGGNTIYF. The full variable domain, with the rest looked up from reference TRBV30 and TRBJ1-3, is SQTIHQWPATLVQPVGSPLSLECTVEGTSNPNLYWYRQAAGRGLQLLFYSVGIGQISSEVPQNLSASRPQDRQFILSSKKLLLSDSGFYLCAWDFFGGNTIYFGEGSWLTVV.

A remark on this clone: The sample contains more than one DNA sequence encoding this CDR3. This chain uses TRBV29-1 with TRBJ1-1, with D possibly being TRBD1 (6 bases). Germline assignment: CDR1 SQVTM and CDR2 ANQGSEA. The ends were cut back, 7 bases at V and 1 base at J, with 16 bases in the middle. This CDR3 is built from 14 residues. CDR3 sequence: CSALHPGENTEAFF. Here the CDR3 DNA reads TGCAGCGCCTTACATCCAGGGGAGAACACTGAAGCTTTCTTT.

The chain links TRBV9 to TRBJ1-2; D might be TRBD1 (5 bases). Between the trimmed V and J ends, which lost 4 bases and 5 bases, there was a span of 24 bases. CDR1 is SGDLS and CDR2 is YYNGEE in the germline V gene. The CDR3 is 17 amino acids. CDR3 in amino acids: CASSSKPGLARHYGYTF. CDR3 DNA sequence: TGTGCCAGCAGCTCCAAGCCGGGACTCGCTCGACATTATGGCTACACCTTC.

This chain uses TRBV27 with TRBJ2-3, with D possibly being TRBD1 (6 bases). Germline CDR1 is MNHEY and CDR2 is SMNVEV (reference sequence). Trimming pared 1 base from V and 0 bases from J, leaving 14 bases between. The CDR3 is 17 residues long. The CDR3: CASSLFWGQQSTDTQYF. The CDR3 nucleotides read TGTGCCAGCAGTTTATTTTGGGGACAACAAAGCACAGATACGCAGTATTTT.

The chain recombines TRBV6-5 with TRBJ1-5; D gene ambiguous. Germline V gene sequence: CDR1 MNHEY, CDR2 SVGAGI. The CDR3 covers 13 residues. V lost 4 bases and J 6 bases, leaving 10 bases between the germline ends. CDR3 amino acids: CASSSNLAQPQHF. The CDR3 DNA reads TGTGCCAGCAGTTCGAATTTGGCTCAGCCCCAGCATTTT.

The chain employs TRBV5-1 and TRBJ2-7, with 7 bases that match TRBD1. Trimming cost V 4 bases and J 2 bases; bases outside gene matches: 3. The length of the CDR3 is 13 residues. Germline V lookup: CDR1 SGHRS, CDR2 YFSETQ. CDR3 region: CASSTGQTYEQYF. In DNA form, the CDR3 reads TGCGCCAGCAGCACGGGACAGACCTACGAGCAGTACTTC.

The genes are TRBV5-4 and TRBJ2-5, with no clear D. Germline CDR1 is SGHNT and CDR2 is YYREEE (reference sequence). The V end was cut by 0 bases, the J end by 0 bases, with 15 bases between. The CDR3 is 17 amino acids. The CDR3 here is CASSLEFPDTHQETQYF. CDR3 DNA sequence: TGTGCCAGCAGCTTGGAGTTCCCAGATACCCACCAAGAGACCCAGTACTTC.

V gene TRBV5-1 combines with J gene TRBJ1-1, with D unclear. V lost 5 bases, J lost 5 bases, and 10 bases lay in between. Germline V gives CDR1 SGHRS, CDR2 YFSETQ. This CDR3 is 12 amino acids long. The chain's CDR3 is CASSSSGTEAFF. CDR3 nucleotide sequence: TGCGCCAGCAGTTCGTCGGGAACTGAAGCTTTCTTT.

The gene calls are TRBV5-1 and TRBJ2-3; TRBD2 matches 9 bases. Per the germline V gene, CDR1 is SGHRS and CDR2 is YFSETQ. The CDR3 is 16 amino acids. J lost 4 bases, V lost 4 bases, and 10 bases had no gene match. Written as DNA, the CDR3 is TGCGCCAGCAGCGAGGGACTAGCCCCGTCCGCAGATACGCAGTATTTT. Translating it yields CASSEGLAPSADTQYF.

The chain recombines TRBV24-1 with TRBJ2-7, with 11 bases lining up with TRBD2. The CDR3 has 15 amino acids. CDR1 KGHDR and CDR2 SFDVKD come from the germline V gene. With 6 bases clipped from V and 2 bases from J, the junction kept 5 bases outside the gene matches. The CDR3 region is CATSSSGRAAYEQYF. The CDR3, as DNA: TGTGCCACCAGTAGTAGCGGGAGGGCCGCCTACGAGCAGTACTTC.

The chain employs TRBV12-3 or TRBV12-4 and TRBJ1-3; 7 bases map to TRBD1. This CDR3 contains 13 residues. Trimming at V came to 5 bases and at J to 4 bases, leaving 2 bases not matched to a gene. The CDR3 here is CASSRQGGNTIYF. In DNA, the CDR3 is TGTGCCAGCAGTCGACAGGGAGGAAACACCATATATTTT.

The rearrangement uses TRBV28 and TRBJ1-4, with D perhaps matching TRBD1 (5 bases). Germline V CDR1 and CDR2: MDHEN, SYDVKM. The V end lost 3 bases, the J end lost 15 bases, and 20 bases lay between the germline ends. This CDR3 comprises 14 residues. CDR3 amino acids: CASSFRTLDKGVFF. The CDR3 bases are TGTGCCAGCAGTTTCCGCACCCTGGACAAAGGAGTGTTTTTT.

The chain uses TRBV7-9 and TRBJ1-4; TRBD1 matches at 8 bases. Germline CDR1 is SEHNR and CDR2 is FQNEAQ (reference sequence). Trimming took 1 base from V and 8 from J; bases not matched to a gene: 6. This CDR3 is 15 amino acids long. CDR3 residues: CASSLDQGAWEKLFF. CDR3 coding DNA: TGTGCCAGCAGCTTAGATCAGGGGGCATGGGAAAAACTGTTTTTT.

This chain links TRBV2 with TRBJ1-2, with D possibly matching TRBD1 (5 bases). Trimming stripped 1 base from V and 5 bases from J, with 11 bases between. The germline CDR1 and CDR2 sequences are SNHLY and FYNNEI. This CDR3 has 14 amino acids. The CDR3 protein is CASSEGTWDYGYTF. The CDR3 DNA reads TGTGCCAGCAGTGAAGGGACATGGGATTATGGCTACACCTTC.

This rearrangement joins TRBV19 to TRBJ2-3, with a possible D match to TRBD2 (7 bases). Germline V gene lookup returns CDR1 LNHDA and CDR2 SQIVND (reference sequence). This CDR3 region has 17 residues. V was clipped by 5 bases and J by 5 bases, with 23 bases between them. DNA of the CDR3: TGTGCCAGTAGTCAGGAGGGGGGGCCTGGATATGGAGATACGCAGTATTTT. Its protein is CASSQEGGPGYGDTQYF.

The chain has TRBV15 and TRBJ2-1, with a tentative D call TRBD2 (5 bases). From germline, CDR1 is LNHNV and CDR2 YYDKDF (reference sequence). CDR3 size: 16 residues. The V end lost 0 bases, the J end lost 1 base, and 10 bases lay between the germline ends. The CDR3 nucleotides are TGTGCCACCAGCAGAGATCGCGGGCGTTCCTACAATGAGCAGTTCTTC. Translating gives CATSRDRGRSYNEQFF.

In this sample, this clone turned up once. J is TRBJ1-4 and V is TRBV5-1, with TRBD1 matching 7 bases. Germline trimming cut 4 bases from V and 1 base from J; bases unmatched to any gene: 4. The CDR3 runs 15 residues. The germline CDR1 and CDR2 sequences are SGHRS and YFSETQ. CDR3 in amino acids: CASSRRQGTNEKLFF. CDR3 DNA: TGCGCCAGCAGCCGTAGACAGGGAACTAATGAAAAACTGTTTTTT. Complete variable domain (other parts from reference TRBV5-1 and TRBJ1-4): KAGVTQTPRYLIKTRGQQVTLSCSPISGHRSVSWYQQTPGQGLQFLFEYFSETQRNKGNFPGRFSGRQFSNSRSEMNVSTLELGDSALYLCASSRRQGTNEKLFFGSGTQLSVL.